What follows are 14 T cell receptor beta chains derived from one specimen sequenced in a study of blood T cells in healthy people across ages. A second PCR, run for about 7 to 11 cycles, used a sample-barcoded 5' primer plus a J-beta primer mix. TCRdb itself ran the 5' RACE reads through MiXCR, one entry per CDR3 protein. The data contain more than 600,000 distinct CDR3 sequences, about 25% of them singletons. The sample also formed part of further work on T cells of mothers and their children.

The sample consisted of blood. The receptors derive from a boy younger than 18 in good health.

About this clonotype: A read error may produce the germline difference seen at one junction end. The CDR3 DNA reads TGCGCCAGCAGCCAAGATAGGACGGGTTTGTACAATAAGCAGTTCTTC. Its translation: CASSQDRTGLYNKQFF. J is TRBJ2-1 and V is TRBV4-1; D call uncertain. The CDR3 contains 16 residues. From germline, CDR1 is MGHRA and CDR2 YSYEKL.

The chain couples TRBV7-9 to TRBJ1-1, with 8 bases identical to TRBD1. This CDR3 region has 15 residues. The germline gives CDR1 SEHNR, CDR2 FQNEAQ (reference sequence). V trimming: 5 bases; J trimming: 3 bases; junction bases outside the gene matches: 8. CDR3 sequence: CASSPYRGEDTEAFF. For the CDR3, the DNA is TGTGCCAGCAGCCCGTACAGGGGGGAGGACACTGAAGCTTTCTTT.

V and J are TRBV20-1 and TRBJ2-1; TRBD2 matches at 8 bases. Germline V CDR1 and CDR2: DFQATT, SNEGSKA (reference sequence). With 3 bases clipped from V and 1 base from J, the junction kept 8 bases outside the gene matches. CDR3 length: 16 residues. CDR3 residues: CSARPLTSGSYNEQFF. The CDR3 DNA sequence: TGCAGTGCTAGGCCACTTACTAGCGGATCCTACAATGAGCAGTTCTTC.

The V and J genes are TRBV12-3 or TRBV12-4 and TRBJ1-2; unclear D gene. Deletions cut 5 bases from V and 4 bases from J, with 14 bases between. This CDR3 is built from 14 residues. CDR3 sequence reads: CASSAEGLLYGYTF. The CDR3 nucleotides read TGTGCCAGCAGTGCCGAGGGCCTCCTCTATGGCTACACCTTC.

V and J are TRBV4-2 and TRBJ2-5; D is unresolved. Between the trimmed V and J ends, which lost 6 bases and 3 bases, there was a span of 14 bases. Germline V gene lookup returns CDR1 LGHNA and CDR2 YNFKEQ. The CDR3 runs 14 residues. Here the CDR3 DNA reads TGTGCCAGCAGTCACCTCGGTGCAGAAGAGACCCAGTACTTC. Encoded protein: CASSHLGAEETQYF.

In its sample, this clonotype was seen once. One end of the junction varies from germline; a read error may be responsible. The chain combines TRBV13 with TRBJ2-3; the D is unclear. The CDR3 extends over 11 amino acids. The germline V gene has CDR1 PRHDT and CDR2 FYEKMQ (reference sequence). The CDR3 coding sequence is TGTGCCAGCAGCTTTTCCGATACGCGGTATTTT. It codes for CASSFSDTRYF.

A few counts support this clonotype. The chain links TRBV29-1 to TRBJ2-7, with 9 bases matching TRBD1. With V trimmed by 2 bases and J by 3 bases, 2 bases remained unmatched. The CDR3 length is 13 residues. Germline CDR1 and CDR2: SQVTM and ANQGSEA. The CDR3 loop is CSVERTGDYEQYF. The CDR3 coding sequence is TGCAGCGTTGAAAGGACAGGGGACTACGAGCAGTACTTC.

On this clonotype: Relative to the germline gene, one junction end is altered; a read error may explain this. The chain has TRBV7-9 and TRBJ2-7; 9 bases align to TRBD1. The CDR3 has 16 amino acids. Germline V CDR1 and CDR2: SEHNR, FQNEAQ (reference sequence). The DNA of the CDR3 is TGTGCCAGCAGCTCATACAGGGGGCTCGAATCCTACGATCAGTACTTC. Protein sequence: CASSSYRGLESYDQYF.

This clonotype was picked up a small number of times. The V and J genes are TRBV20-1 and TRBJ2-1; 9 bases match TRBD2. CDR3 size: 13 residues. The V gene's germline CDR1 is DFQATT and CDR2 SNEGSKA (reference sequence). The CDR3 spells CSPGGGAGNEQFF. CDR3 DNA sequence: TGCAGCCCGGGCGGGGGGGCCGGTAATGAGCAGTTCTTC.

The chain uses TRBV11-2 and TRBJ2-1; D is ambiguous. The J call may be in error: the DNA end matches TRBJ2-7 better. CDR1 SGHAT and CDR2 FQNNGV come from the germline V gene. The CDR3 runs 15 residues. CDR3 bases: TGTGCCAGCAGTAACTCGGGTAGTCTTACCTACGAGCAGTACTTC. This gives the protein CASSNSGSLTYEQYF.

The rearrangement uses TRBV28 and TRBJ2-1; maybe TRBD2 (5 bases). The germline V gene has CDR1 MDHEN and CDR2 SYDVKM. Trimming left V 3 bases short and J 2 bases short, with 8 bases between. This CDR3 is 14 amino acids long. The CDR3 loop is CASSLRGTYNEQFF. DNA for the CDR3: TGTGCCAGCAGTTTGAGAGGGACCTACAATGAGCAGTTCTTC.

The rearrangement joins TRBV7-9 to TRBJ2-5; 15 positions match TRBD2. Trimming removed 3 bases from V and 2 bases from J; junction bases left unmatched: 4. Germline V gives CDR1 SEHNR, CDR2 FQNEAQ (reference sequence). The CDR3 consists of 17 residues. Written as DNA, the CDR3 is TGTGCCAGCAGCTTGGGACTAGCGGGGGGCTATCAAGAGACCCAGTACTTC. Its protein is CASSLGLAGGYQETQYF.

Only a few counts were recorded for this clonotype. The chain uses TRBV6-5 and TRBJ2-3; D gene unclear. The V end lost 2 bases, the J end lost 0 bases, and 9 bases lay between the germline ends. Germline-derived CDR1 and CDR2 are MNHEY and SVGAGI. The CDR3 has 15 amino acids. Here the CDR3 reads CASSYTGQSTDTQYF. The DNA for the CDR3 is TGTGCCAGCAGTTACACGGGTCAGAGCACAGATACGCAGTATTTT.

A few counts support this clonotype. V and J are TRBV24-1 and TRBJ2-7; unclear D gene. The CDR3 is 14 amino acids. The V and J ends lost 3 bases and 2 bases respectively, with 10 bases between them. Germline CDR1 is KGHDR and CDR2 is SFDVKD. The CDR3 reads CATSDNDGTYEQYF. CDR3 nucleotides: TGTGCCACCAGTGATAATGACGGTACCTACGAGCAGTACTTC.